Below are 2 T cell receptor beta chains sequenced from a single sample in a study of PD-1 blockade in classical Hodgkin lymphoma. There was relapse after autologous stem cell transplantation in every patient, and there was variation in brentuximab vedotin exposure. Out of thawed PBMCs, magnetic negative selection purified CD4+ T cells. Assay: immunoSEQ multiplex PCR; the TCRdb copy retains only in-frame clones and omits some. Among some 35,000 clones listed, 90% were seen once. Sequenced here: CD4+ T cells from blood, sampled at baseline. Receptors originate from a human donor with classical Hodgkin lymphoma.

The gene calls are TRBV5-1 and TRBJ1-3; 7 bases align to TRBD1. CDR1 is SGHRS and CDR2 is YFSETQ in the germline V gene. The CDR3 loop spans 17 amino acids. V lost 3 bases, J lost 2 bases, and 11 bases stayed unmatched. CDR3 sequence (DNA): TGCGCCAGCAGCTCGGCCGGGACAGCACTTCCTGGAAACACCATATATTTT. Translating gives CASSSAGTALPGNTIYF.

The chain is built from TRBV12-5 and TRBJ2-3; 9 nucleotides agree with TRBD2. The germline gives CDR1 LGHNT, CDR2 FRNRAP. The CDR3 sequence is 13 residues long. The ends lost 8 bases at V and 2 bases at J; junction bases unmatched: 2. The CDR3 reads CASSGRFTDTQYF. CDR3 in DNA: TGTGCTAGTAGCGGGAGGTTCACAGATACGCAGTATTTT. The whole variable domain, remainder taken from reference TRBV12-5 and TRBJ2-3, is DARVTQTPRHKVTEMGQEVTMRCQPILGHNTVFWYRQTMMQGLELLAYFRNRAPLDDSGMPKDRFSAEMPDATLATLKIQPSEPRDSAVYFCASSGRFTDTQYFGPGTRLTVL.